This T cell receptor (beta chain) was retrieved from a study of T-cell reconstitution after alpha-beta-depleted transplantation in children. General study findings and limits: Expanded clones from the graft, numbering several hundred, reportedly supplied alpha-beta T cells about two months after transplant. It was newly produced T cells that mostly accounted for T-cell counts and diversity one year after transplant.

Unique molecular identifiers were used in preparing the TCRbeta library. TCRdb independently ran MiXCR on the PCR reads; one entry per CDR3 protein. The table includes hundreds of thousands of distinct CDR3 sequences, over 10% detected once. The sample holds a few counts of this clonotype. The antigen is not known. The V segment lost 5 bases and the J segment 3 bases; nucleotides outside the gene matches: 7. Germline V CDR1 and CDR2: MNHNS, SASEGT. The CDR3 is made up of 15 amino acids. The receptor was isolated from a girl aged 2 to 9 with congenital amegakaryocytic thrombocytopenia, due to receive a stem cell transplant. V is TRBV6-1 and J is TRBJ2-7; TRBD2 matches at 10 bases. Sequencing used PBMCs, obtained before TCRalphabeta/CD19-depleted stem cell transplant. The DNA of the CDR3 is TGTGCCAGCAGTCCCACTAGCGGGGTGCTCTACGAGCAGTACTTC. This encodes CASSPTSGVLYEQYF.